These 13 T cell receptor beta chains originate from one sample sequenced in a study of T cells in Graves' hyperthyroidism and ophthalmopathy. RNA transcripts were the template for amplifying TCR beta CDR3 regions. The TCR CDR3 was amplified in a first-round RT-PCR using the HTBI primer set. TCRdb re-called the multiplex PCR reads through MiXCR, storing one row per CDR3 protein. The data show some 580,000 distinct CDR3 sequences, roughly 15% seen once. Sequencing was carried out using blood. These receptor sequences come from a middle-aged woman with Graves' ophthalmopathy.

This clonotype was seen at least ten times. The genes are TRBV10-2 and TRBJ1-2; a possible D gene is TRBD1 (5 bases). CDR1 is WSHSY and CDR2 is SAAADI in the germline V gene. The V end lost 0 bases, the J end lost 2 bases, and 7 bases lay between the germline ends. The CDR3 has 14 amino acids. The CDR3 loop is CASSESGPNYGYTF. The CDR3 coding sequence is TGCGCCAGCAGTGAGTCGGGGCCGAACTATGGCTACACCTTC.

The chain links TRBV2 to TRBJ1-5; perhaps TRBD1 as D (5 bases). This CDR3 is built from 15 residues. Trimming cost V 4 bases and J 0 bases, with 10 bases left between them. Germline V gene lookup returns CDR1 SNHLY and CDR2 FYNNEI. In DNA, the CDR3 is TGTGCCAGCAGTGGAGACAGATATAGCAATCAGCCCCAGCATTTT. This gives the protein CASSGDRYSNQPQHF.

There are a few counts of this clonotype. The chain recombines TRBV12-3 or TRBV12-4 with TRBJ2-2; no firm D call. The CDR3 covers 16 residues. Trimming left V 6 bases short and J 0 bases short, with 14 bases between. Here the CDR3 DNA reads TGTGCCAGCAGCGCGGACCCTCGCGCGAACACCGGGGAGCTGTTTTTT. Translating it yields CASSADPRANTGELFF.

The chain joins TRBV6-5 to TRBJ1-3; 9 bases agree with TRBD1. CDR1 and CDR2 (germline): MNHEY, SVGAGI. V was pared by 2 bases and J by 4 bases, with 9 bases of the junction left unmatched. CDR3 size: 17 residues. DNA of the CDR3: TGTGCCAGCAGTTACGGAGGACAGGGGTTCTCGGGAAACACCATATATTTT. This codes for CASSYGGQGFSGNTIYF.

This clonotype showed up many times. V is TRBV6-1 and J is TRBJ1-1; TRBD1 is a possible D gene (5 bases). V lost 5 bases and J lost 1, with 14 bases in between. The germline V gene encodes CDR1 MNHNS and CDR2 SASEGT. CDR3 size: 15 residues. CDR3 region: CASSTRDSANTEAFF. The DNA for the CDR3 is TGTGCCAGCAGTACCCGGGACTCGGCGAACACTGAAGCTTTCTTT.

The rearrangement links TRBV13 to TRBJ2-5; TRBD2 aligns across 7 bases. This CDR3 has 18 residues. With V trimmed by 1 base and J by 7 bases, 18 bases remained unmatched. The germline CDR1 and CDR2 sequences are PRHDT and FYEKMQ (reference sequence). This CDR3 is CASSLDFKAGAPGGTQYF. CDR3 DNA: TGTGCCAGCAGCTTAGATTTCAAGGCGGGAGCCCCCGGTGGGACCCAGTACTTC.

This clonotype was found a few times. The genes are TRBV5-1 and TRBJ2-1, with 10 positions matching TRBD2. This CDR3 is 14 amino acids long. Germline CDR1 SGHRS, CDR2 YFSETQ. V was pared by 6 bases and J by 6 bases, with 6 bases of the junction left unmatched. CDR3 sequence: CASTGLAASNEQFF. The CDR3 DNA sequence: TGCGCCAGCACCGGACTAGCGGCCTCCAATGAGCAGTTCTTC.

The table lists this clonotype with a few counts. This sequence joins TRBV20-1 and TRBJ2-5; D is uncertain. Germline values: CDR1 DFQATT, CDR2 SNEGSKA (reference sequence). CDR3 length: 10 amino acids. The V end was cut by 6 bases, the J end by 5 bases, with 7 bases between. The CDR3 DNA reads as TGCAGTGCCCTCAGGGAGACCCAGTACTTC. It translates to CSALRETQYF.

There are a few counts of this clonotype. The chain combines TRBV5-8 with TRBJ2-7; TRBD1 aligns across 10 bases. Germline V gives CDR1 SGHTS, CDR2 YDEGEE. The CDR3 has 14 residues. J was trimmed by 5 bases and V by 3 bases; bases with no gene match: 5. DNA for the CDR3: TGTGCCAGCAGCTCGACAGGGGGCGTGGACGAGCAGTACTTC. Translated: CASSSTGGVDEQYF.

CDR3 residues: CASSYQGARSPLHF. CDR3 bases: TGTGCCAGCAGTTACCAAGGGGCGCGTTCACCCCTCCACTTT. This chain joins TRBV6-5 and TRBJ1-6; tentatively, D is TRBD1 (5 bases). Trimming shortened V by 2 bases and J by 9 bases, and 11 bases separated the two germline ends. The germline V gene encodes CDR1 MNHEY and CDR2 SVGAGI. The CDR3 is made up of 14 amino acids.

V usage is TRBV27 and J usage is TRBJ1-1; D unclear. Trimming removed 2 bases at V and 6 bases at J, with 4 bases between. The CDR3 length is 11 residues. Germline V lookup: CDR1 MNHEY, CDR2 SMNVEV (reference sequence). The CDR3 DNA reads TGTGCCAGCAGTTTACTCCCTGAAGCTTTCTTT. Its translation: CASSLLPEAFF.

V usage is TRBV27 and J usage is TRBJ2-5; TRBD2 matches at 7 bases. This CDR3 spans 14 amino acids. Germline CDR1 MNHEY, CDR2 SMNVEV (reference sequence). V lost 4 bases, J lost 2 bases, and 4 bases stayed unmatched. This chain's CDR3 is CASSSSLAQETQYF. The DNA for the CDR3 is TGTGCCAGCAGTTCCTCACTAGCGCAAGAGACCCAGTACTTC.

This clonotype was seen ten or more times. This chain connects TRBV6-1 to TRBJ2-5, with 8 bases lining up with TRBD1. The CDR3 spans 15 residues. Losses at the gene ends were 6 bases for V and 0 bases for J; bases not matched to a gene: 6. From germline, CDR1 is MNHNS and CDR2 SASEGT. This CDR3 is CASSGRQGYQETQYF. Here the CDR3 DNA reads TGTGCCAGCAGCGGTAGACAGGGGTACCAAGAGACCCAGTACTTC.